Following are 9 T cell receptor beta chains from one sample sequenced in a study of T cell responses to AZD1222 COVID-19 vaccine (dated by TCRdb to 2020 to 2023). The library was made by the immunoSEQ multiplex PCR assay. Drawn from immuneACCESS, this table holds only the in-frame rearrangements with V and J called that TCRdb kept. Clones are partly lost; checked studies trace under half to an unresolved V gene and leave the rest unexplained. The sample table holds 100,000 or so clones, of which roughly 86% were seen once. The ten largest make up more than 8.5% of the sample. This specimen's time point label, interpreted: about 28 days (+/-7) after the second vaccine dose. The sample in question was peripheral blood, obtained 28 days after the second AZD1222 dose. Receptor source: an adult who received the AZD1222 COVID-19 vaccine.

This clone was picked up a small number of times. The chain recombines TRBV6-1 with TRBJ2-7; the D gene is possibly TRBD1 (6 bases). The CDR3 contains 12 residues. The V end was cut by 1 base, the J end by 11 bases, with 12 bases between. CDR1 is MNHNS, CDR2 SASEGT, per germline. The CDR3 DNA follows: TGTGCCAGCAGTGAAGTCCCGACAGGAAAGTACTTC. This sequence encodes CASSEVPTGKYF.

The chain has TRBV5-1 and TRBJ2-7; 9 bases agree with TRBD1. V lost 2 bases and J lost 3; bases outside the gene matches: 3. The germline V gene has CDR1 SGHRS and CDR2 YFSETQ. This CDR3 spans 14 amino acids. Here the CDR3 DNA reads TGCGCCAGCAGCTTCGGGACAGGGAACTACGAGCAGTACTTC. It translates to CASSFGTGNYEQYF.

J is TRBJ1-2 and V is TRBV21-1. TRBV21-1 is a listed pseudogene. The CDR3 runs 16 residues. The CDR3 is CASSNVDRYLHYGYTF. The DNA of the CDR3 is TGTGCCAGCAGCAACGTTGATAGGTACCTACACTATGGCTACACCTTC.

This clone turned up a few times. The chain joins TRBV5-1 to TRBJ1-2; TRBD1 aligns across 7 bases. The CDR3 runs 14 residues. J lost 7 bases, V lost 2 bases, and 8 bases had no gene match. Germline V gene data show CDR1 as SGHRS and CDR2 as YFSETQ. CDR3 residues: CASSFAEGAGGYTF. The CDR3 nucleotides read TGCGCCAGCAGCTTCGCCGAGGGGGCTGGTGGCTACACCTTC.

This rearrangement joins TRBV27 to TRBJ2-2, with 11 bases that match TRBD2. CDR3 length equals 15 residues. Per germline, CDR1 MNHEY and CDR2 SMNVEV (reference sequence). Unmatched junction bases numbered 7, after V lost 6 bases and J lost 7 bases. The CDR3 region has the DNA TGTGCCAGCAGAGCACTAGCGGGAGCGGGCGGGGAGCTGTTTTTT. This sequence encodes CASRALAGAGGELFF.

The V call is TRBV5-1, the J call TRBJ2-6; D remains unclear. Germline V CDR1 and CDR2: SGHRS, YFSETQ. This CDR3 comprises 15 residues. Trimming shortened V by 2 bases and J by 4 bases, and 10 bases separated the two germline ends. The CDR3 spells CASSLGASGANVLTF. The CDR3 DNA sequence: TGCGCCAGCAGCTTAGGAGCTTCGGGGGCCAACGTCCTGACTTTC.

The gene calls are TRBV7-2 and TRBJ2-5, with a possible D match to TRBD1 (6 bases). V was pared by 2 bases and J by 2 bases, with 18 bases between. This CDR3 contains 17 residues. The V gene's germline CDR1 is SGHTA and CDR2 FQGNSA. The CDR3, as DNA: TGTGCCAGCAGCTTAAAAGCTTGGGAACAGGGACAAGAGACCCAGTACTTC. This sequence encodes CASSLKAWEQGQETQYF.

The genes are TRBV29-1 and TRBJ1-4, with D unclear. Germline CDR1 is SQVTM and CDR2 is ANQGSEA. The V and J ends lost 7 bases and 0 bases respectively, with 15 bases between them. This CDR3 is built from 15 residues. The CDR3 sequence: CSAPLPGATNEKLFF. The DNA of the CDR3 is TGCAGCGCGCCCCTCCCAGGAGCAACTAATGAAAAACTGTTTTTT.

The chain employs TRBV6-5 and TRBJ1-1; D unclear. Trimming left V 7 bases short and J 5 bases short, with 8 bases between. This CDR3 is 11 amino acids long. Germline lookup yields CDR1 MNHEY and CDR2 SVGAGI. The CDR3 DNA sequence: TGTGCCAGCAAGACGGTGACTGAAGCTTTCTTT. It specifies CASKTVTEAFF.